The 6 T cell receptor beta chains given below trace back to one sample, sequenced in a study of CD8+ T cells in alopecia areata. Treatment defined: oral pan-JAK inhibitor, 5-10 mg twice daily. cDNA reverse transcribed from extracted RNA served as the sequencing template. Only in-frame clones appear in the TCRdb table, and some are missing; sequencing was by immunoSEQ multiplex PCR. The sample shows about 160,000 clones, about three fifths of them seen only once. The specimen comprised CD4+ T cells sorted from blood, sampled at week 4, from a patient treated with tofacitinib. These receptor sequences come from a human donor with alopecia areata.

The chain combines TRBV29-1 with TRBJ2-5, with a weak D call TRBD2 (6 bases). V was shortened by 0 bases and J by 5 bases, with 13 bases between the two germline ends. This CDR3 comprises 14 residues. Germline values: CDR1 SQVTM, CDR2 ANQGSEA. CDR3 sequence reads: CSVEELKGRETQYF. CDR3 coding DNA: TGCAGCGTTGAAGAGCTTAAGGGGAGGGAGACCCAGTACTTC.

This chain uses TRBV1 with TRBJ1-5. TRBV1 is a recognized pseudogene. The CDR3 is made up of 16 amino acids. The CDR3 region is CTSSRGEGYRNQPQHF. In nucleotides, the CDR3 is TGCACCAGCAGCCGGGGGGAAGGTTATCGCAATCAGCCCCAGCATTTT.

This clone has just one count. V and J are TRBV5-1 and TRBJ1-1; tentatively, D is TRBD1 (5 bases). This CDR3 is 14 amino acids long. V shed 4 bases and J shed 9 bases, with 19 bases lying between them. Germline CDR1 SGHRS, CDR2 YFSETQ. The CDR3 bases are TGCGCCAGCAGCCCAAATCCCGGGACGGAGAAAGCTTTCTTT. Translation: CASSPNPGTEKAFF.

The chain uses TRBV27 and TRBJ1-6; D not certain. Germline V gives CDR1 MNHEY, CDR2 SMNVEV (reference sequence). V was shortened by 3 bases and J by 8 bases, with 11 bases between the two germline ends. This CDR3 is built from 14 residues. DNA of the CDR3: TGTGCCAGCAGTTTCCGGGGTTGGGATTCACCCCTCCACTTT. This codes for CASSFRGWDSPLHF.

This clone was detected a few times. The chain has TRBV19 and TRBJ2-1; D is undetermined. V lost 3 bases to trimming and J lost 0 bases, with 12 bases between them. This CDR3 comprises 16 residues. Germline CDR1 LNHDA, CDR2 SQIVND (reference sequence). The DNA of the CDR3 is TGTGCCAGTAGTATCGAGACGCCGAGCTCCTACAATGAGCAGTTCTTC. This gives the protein CASSIETPSSYNEQFF.

Written as DNA, the CDR3 is TGTGCCAGTAGTCCAGGGATGGTCGGCAATCAGCCCCAGCATTTT. It specifies CASSPGMVGNQPQHF. This chain uses TRBV19 with TRBJ1-5, with D possibly matching TRBD1 (5 bases). CDR3 length equals 15 residues. Trimming left V 5 bases short and J 2 bases short, with 13 bases between. Germline V CDR1 and CDR2: LNHDA, SQIVND (reference sequence).